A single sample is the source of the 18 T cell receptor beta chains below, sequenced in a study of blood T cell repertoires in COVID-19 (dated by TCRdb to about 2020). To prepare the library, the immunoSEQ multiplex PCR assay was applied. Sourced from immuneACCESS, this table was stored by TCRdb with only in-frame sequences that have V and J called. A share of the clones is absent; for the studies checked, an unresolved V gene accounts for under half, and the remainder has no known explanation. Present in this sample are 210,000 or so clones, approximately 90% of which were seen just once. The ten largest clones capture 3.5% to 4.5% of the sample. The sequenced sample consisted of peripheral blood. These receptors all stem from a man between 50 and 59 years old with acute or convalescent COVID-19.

CDR3 protein: CASSLRGGGNQPQHF. CDR3 nucleotides: TGTGCCAGCAGCTTGAGGGGGGGCGGCAATCAGCCCCAGCATTTT. The chain carries TRBV5-6 and TRBJ1-5; TRBD1 is a possible D gene (6 bases). Germline CDR1 reads SGHDT; CDR2 reads YYEEEE. This CDR3 has 15 residues. V was shortened by 1 base and J by 2 bases, with 10 bases between the two germline ends.

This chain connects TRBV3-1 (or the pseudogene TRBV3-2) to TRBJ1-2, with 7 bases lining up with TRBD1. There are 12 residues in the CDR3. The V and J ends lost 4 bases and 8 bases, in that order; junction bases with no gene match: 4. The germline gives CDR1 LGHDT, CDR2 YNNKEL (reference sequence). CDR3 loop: CASSRTGEGYTF. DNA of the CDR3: TGTGCCAGCAGCCGGACAGGCGAGGGCTACACCTTC.

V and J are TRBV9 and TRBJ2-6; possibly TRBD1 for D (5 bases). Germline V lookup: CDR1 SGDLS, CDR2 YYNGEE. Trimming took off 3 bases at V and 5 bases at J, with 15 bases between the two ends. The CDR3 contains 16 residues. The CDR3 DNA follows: TGTGCCAGCAGCGCCAGCCAGGGCCACTGGGCCAACGTCCTGACTTTC. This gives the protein CASSASQGHWANVLTF.

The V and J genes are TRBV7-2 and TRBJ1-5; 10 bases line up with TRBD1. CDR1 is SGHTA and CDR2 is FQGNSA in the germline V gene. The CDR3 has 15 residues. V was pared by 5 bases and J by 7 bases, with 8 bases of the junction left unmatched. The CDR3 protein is CASSVGQGQGQPQHF. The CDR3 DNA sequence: TGTGCCAGCAGCGTGGGACAGGGGCAGGGACAGCCCCAGCATTTT.

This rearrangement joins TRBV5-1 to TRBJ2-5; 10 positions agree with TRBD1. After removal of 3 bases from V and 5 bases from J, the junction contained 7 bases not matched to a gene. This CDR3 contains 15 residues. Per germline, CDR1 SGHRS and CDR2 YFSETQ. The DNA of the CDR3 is TGCGCCAGCAGCTCCTCCGGGACAGGGGACGAGACCCAGTACTTC. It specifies CASSSSGTGDETQYF.

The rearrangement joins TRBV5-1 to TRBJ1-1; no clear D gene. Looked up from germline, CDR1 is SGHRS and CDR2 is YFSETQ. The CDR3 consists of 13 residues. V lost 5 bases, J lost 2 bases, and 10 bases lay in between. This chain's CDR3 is CASSPPINTEAFF. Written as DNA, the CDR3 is TGCGCCAGCAGTCCCCCTATAAACACTGAAGCTTTCTTT.

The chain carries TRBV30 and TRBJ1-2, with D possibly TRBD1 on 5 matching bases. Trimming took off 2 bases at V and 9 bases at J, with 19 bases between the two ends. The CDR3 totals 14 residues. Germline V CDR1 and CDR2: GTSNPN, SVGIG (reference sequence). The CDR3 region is CAWSPTRLGARYTF. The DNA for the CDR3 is TGTGCCTGGAGTCCGACCCGACTTGGGGCCCGCTACACCTTC.

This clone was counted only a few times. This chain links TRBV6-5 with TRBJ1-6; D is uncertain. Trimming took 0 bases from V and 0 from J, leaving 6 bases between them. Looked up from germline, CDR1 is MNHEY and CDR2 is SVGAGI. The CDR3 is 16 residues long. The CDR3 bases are TGTGCCAGCAGTTACTCGAGGAGCTCCTATAATTCACCCCTCCACTTT. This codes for CASSYSRSSYNSPLHF.

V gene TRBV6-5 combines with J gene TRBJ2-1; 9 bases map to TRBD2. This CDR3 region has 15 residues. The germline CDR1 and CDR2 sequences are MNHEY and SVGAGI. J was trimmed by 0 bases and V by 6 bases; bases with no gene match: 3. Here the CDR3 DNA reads TGTGCCAGCAGAGCTAGCGGGGTCTCCTACAATGAGCAGTTCTTC. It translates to CASRASGVSYNEQFF.

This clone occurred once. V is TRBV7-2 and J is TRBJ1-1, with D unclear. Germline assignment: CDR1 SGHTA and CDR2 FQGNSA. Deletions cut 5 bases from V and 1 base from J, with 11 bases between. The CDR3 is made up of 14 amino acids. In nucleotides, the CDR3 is TGTGCCAGCAGCGCCCGAAGCGGGAACACTGAAGCTTTCTTT. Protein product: CASSARSGNTEAFF. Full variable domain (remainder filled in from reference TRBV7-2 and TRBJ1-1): GAGVSQSPSNKVTEKGKDVELRCDPISGHTALYWYRQSLGQGLEFLIYFQGNSAPDKSGLPSDRFSAERTGGSVSTLTIQRTQQEDSAVYLCASSARSGNTEAFFGQGTRLTVV.

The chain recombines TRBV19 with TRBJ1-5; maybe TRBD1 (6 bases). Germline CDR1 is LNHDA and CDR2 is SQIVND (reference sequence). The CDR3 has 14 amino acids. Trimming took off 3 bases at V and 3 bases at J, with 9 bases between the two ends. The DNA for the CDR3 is TGTGCCAGTAGTATTAGGGACATCAATCAGCCCCAGCATTTT. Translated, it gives CASSIRDINQPQHF.

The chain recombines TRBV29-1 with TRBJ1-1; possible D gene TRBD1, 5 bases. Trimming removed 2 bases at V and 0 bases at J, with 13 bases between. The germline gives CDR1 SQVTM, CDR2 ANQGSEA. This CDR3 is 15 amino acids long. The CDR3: CSVEQGNSMNTEAFF. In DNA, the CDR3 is TGCAGCGTTGAACAGGGAAACTCCATGAACACTGAAGCTTTCTTT.

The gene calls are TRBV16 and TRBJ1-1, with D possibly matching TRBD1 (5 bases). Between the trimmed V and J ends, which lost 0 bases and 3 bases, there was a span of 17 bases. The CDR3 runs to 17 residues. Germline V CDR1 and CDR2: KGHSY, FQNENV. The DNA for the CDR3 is TGTGCCAGCAGCCAATCGGGGCAGGTTTTATTGGACACTGAAGCTTTCTTT. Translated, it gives CASSQSGQVLLDTEAFF.

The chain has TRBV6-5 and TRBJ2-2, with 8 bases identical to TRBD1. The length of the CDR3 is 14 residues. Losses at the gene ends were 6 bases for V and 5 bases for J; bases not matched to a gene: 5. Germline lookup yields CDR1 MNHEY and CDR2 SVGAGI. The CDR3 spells CASRRTGGTGELFF. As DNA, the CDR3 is TGTGCCAGCAGGCGAACAGGGGGTACCGGGGAGCTGTTTTTT.

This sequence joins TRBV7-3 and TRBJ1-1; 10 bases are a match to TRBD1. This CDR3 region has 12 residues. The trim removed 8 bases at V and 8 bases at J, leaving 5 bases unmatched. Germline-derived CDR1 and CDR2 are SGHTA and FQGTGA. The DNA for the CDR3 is TGTGCCAGCTTCGACAGGGGGCAGGAAGCTTTCTTT. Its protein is CASFDRGQEAFF.

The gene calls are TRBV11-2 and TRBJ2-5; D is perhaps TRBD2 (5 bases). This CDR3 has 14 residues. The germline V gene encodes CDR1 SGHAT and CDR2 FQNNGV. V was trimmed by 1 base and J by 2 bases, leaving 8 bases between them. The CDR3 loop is CASSLAGIQETQYF. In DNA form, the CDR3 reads TGTGCCAGCAGCTTAGCGGGAATACAAGAGACCCAGTACTTC.

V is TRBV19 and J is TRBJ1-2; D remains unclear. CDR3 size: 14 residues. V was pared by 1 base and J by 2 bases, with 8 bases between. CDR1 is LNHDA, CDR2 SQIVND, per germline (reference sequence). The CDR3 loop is CASSIAPGNYGYTF. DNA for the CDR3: TGTGCCAGTAGTATAGCCCCGGGGAACTATGGCTACACCTTC.

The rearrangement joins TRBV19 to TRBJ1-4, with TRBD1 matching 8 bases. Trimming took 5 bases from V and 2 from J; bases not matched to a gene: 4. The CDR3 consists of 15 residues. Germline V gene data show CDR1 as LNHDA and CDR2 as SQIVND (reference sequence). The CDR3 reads CASSWGDRTNEKLFF. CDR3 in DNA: TGTGCCAGTAGTTGGGGGGACAGGACTAATGAAAAACTGTTTTTT.